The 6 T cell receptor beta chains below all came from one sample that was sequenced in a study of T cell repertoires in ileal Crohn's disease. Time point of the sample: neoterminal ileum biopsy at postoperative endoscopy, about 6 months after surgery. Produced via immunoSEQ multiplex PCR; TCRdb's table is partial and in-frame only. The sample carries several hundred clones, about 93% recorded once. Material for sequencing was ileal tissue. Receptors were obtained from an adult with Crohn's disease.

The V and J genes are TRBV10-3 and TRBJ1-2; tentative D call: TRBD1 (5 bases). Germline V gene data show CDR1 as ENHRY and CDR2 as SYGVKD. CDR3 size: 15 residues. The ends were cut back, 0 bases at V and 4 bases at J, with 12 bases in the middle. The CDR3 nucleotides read TGTGCCATCAGTGAGTCGGGACCTCTTGGCTATGGCTACACCTTC. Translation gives CAISESGPLGYGYTF.

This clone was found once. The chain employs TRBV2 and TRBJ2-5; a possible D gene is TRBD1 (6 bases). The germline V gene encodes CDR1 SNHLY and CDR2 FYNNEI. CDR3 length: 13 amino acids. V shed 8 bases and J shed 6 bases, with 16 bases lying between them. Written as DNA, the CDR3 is TGTGCCAGCCACTTACAGGGCATTAAGACCCAGTACTTC. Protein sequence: CASHLQGIKTQYF.

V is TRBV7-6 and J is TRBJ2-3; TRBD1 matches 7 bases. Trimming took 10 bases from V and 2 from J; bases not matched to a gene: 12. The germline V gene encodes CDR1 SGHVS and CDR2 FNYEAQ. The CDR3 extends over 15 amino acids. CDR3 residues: CATQTGFSNTDTQYF. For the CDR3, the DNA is TGTGCCACCCAGACAGGGTTCTCTAACACAGATACGCAGTATTTT.

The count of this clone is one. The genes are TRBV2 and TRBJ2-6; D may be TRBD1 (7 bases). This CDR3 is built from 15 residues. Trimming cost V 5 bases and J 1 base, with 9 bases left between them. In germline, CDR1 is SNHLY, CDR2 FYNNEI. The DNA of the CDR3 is TGTGCCAGCAGTCCAGGGGGGTCTGGGGCCAACGTCCTGACTTTC. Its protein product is CASSPGGSGANVLTF.

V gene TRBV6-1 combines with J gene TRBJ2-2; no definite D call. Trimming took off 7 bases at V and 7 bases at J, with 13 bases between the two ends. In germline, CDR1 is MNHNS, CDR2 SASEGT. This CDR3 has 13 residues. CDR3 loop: CASNLMVDGELFF. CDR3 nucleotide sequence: TGTGCCAGCAACTTAATGGTGGACGGGGAGCTGTTTTTT.

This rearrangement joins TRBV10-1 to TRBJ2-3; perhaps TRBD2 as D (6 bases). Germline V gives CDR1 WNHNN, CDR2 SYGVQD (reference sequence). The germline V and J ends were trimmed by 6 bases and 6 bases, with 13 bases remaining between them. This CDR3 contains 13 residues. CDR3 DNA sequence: TGCGCCAGCAGCTTAACTAGCTCGGATACGCAGTATTTT. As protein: CASSLTSSDTQYF.